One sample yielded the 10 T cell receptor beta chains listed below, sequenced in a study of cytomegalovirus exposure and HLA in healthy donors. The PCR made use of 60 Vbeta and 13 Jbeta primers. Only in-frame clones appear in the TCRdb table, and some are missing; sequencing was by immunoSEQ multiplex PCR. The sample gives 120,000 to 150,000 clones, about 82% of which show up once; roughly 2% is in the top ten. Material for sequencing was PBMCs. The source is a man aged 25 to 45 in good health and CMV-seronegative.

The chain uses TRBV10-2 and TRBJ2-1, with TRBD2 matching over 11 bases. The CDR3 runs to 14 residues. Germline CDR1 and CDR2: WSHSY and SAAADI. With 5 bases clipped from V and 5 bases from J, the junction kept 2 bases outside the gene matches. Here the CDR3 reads CASSPGLADNEQFF. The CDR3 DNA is TGCGCCAGCAGTCCGGGACTAGCGGACAATGAGCAGTTCTTC.

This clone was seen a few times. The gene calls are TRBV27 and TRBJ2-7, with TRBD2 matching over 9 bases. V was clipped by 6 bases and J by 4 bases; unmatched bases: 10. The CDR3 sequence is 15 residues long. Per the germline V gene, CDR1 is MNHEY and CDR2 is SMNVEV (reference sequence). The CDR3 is CASSPSGGRVYEQYF. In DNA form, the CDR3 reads TGTGCCAGCAGCCCGAGCGGGGGGAGGGTTTACGAGCAGTACTTC.

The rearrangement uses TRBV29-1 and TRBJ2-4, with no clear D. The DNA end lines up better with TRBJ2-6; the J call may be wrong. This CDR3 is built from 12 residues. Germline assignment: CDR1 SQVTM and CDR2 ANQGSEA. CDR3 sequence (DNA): TGCAGCGTTATCGCTGGGGCCAACGTCCTGACTTTC. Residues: CSVIAGANVLTF.

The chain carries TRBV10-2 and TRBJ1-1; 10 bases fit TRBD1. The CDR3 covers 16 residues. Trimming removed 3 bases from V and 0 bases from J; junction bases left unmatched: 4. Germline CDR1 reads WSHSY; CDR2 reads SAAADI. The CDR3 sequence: CASSEGTGVLNTEAFF. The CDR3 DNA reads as TGCGCCAGCAGTGAAGGGACAGGGGTTTTGAACACTGAAGCTTTCTTT.

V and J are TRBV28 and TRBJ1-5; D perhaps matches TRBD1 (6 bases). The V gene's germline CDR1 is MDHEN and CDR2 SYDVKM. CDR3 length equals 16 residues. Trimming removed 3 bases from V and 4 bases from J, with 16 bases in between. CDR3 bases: TGTGCCAGCAGTTTTCAAACAGGGAATATTAATCAGCCCCAGCATTTT. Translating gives CASSFQTGNINQPQHF.

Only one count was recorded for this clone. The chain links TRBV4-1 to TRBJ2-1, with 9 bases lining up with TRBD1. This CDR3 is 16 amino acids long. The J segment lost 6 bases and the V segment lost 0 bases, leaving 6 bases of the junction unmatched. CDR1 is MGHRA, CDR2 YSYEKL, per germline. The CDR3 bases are TGCGCCAGCAGCCAAGAGACGATGACAGGGGGCAATGAGCAGTTCTTC. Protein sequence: CASSQETMTGGNEQFF.

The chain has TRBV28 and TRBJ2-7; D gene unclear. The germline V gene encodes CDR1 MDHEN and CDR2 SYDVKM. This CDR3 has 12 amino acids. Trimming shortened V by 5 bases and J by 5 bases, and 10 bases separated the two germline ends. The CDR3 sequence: CASSASVHEQYF. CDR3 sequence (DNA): TGTGCCAGCAGTGCCTCGGTCCACGAGCAGTACTTC.

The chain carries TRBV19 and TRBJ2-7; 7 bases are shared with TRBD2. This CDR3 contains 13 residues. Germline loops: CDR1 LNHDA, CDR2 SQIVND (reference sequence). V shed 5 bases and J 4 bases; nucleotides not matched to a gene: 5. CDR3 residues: CASSLGLEYEQYF. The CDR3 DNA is TGTGCCAGTAGTTTAGGACTAGAGTACGAGCAGTACTTC.

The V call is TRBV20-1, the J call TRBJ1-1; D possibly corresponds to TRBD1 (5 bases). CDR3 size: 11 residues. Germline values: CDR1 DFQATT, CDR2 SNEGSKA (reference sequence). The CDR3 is CRFRRGTEAFF. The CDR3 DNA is TGCAGATTCCGGAGGGGCACTGAAGCTTTCTTT.

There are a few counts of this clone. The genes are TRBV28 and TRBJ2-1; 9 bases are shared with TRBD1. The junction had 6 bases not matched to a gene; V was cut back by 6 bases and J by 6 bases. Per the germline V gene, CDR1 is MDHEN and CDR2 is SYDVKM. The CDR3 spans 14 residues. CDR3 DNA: TGTGCCAGCAGCGGGACAGGGCGTAGCAATGAGCAGTTCTTC. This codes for CASSGTGRSNEQFF.